Following are 14 T cell receptor beta chains from one sample sequenced in a study of CD8+ T cells in alopecia areata. The authors extracted RNA and reverse transcribed it into cDNA as the sequencing template. Produced via immunoSEQ multiplex PCR; TCRdb's table is partial and in-frame only. The repertoire consists of approximately 210,000 clones, with approximately 67% occurring once and the leading ten covering more than 1%. As to treatment: oral pan-JAK inhibitor, 5-10 mg twice daily. The sample was CD4+ T cells sorted from blood, taken around week 44, from a patient treated with tofacitinib. The receptors derive from a human donor with alopecia areata.

This clone was seen a few times. This chain connects TRBV5-1 to TRBJ2-7, with unresolved D. Germline V gene lookup returns CDR1 SGHRS and CDR2 YFSETQ. The CDR3 is made up of 11 amino acids. The germline V and J ends were trimmed by 0 bases and 5 bases, with 3 bases remaining between them. The CDR3 region is CASSLEDEQYF. CDR3 DNA: TGCGCCAGCAGCTTGGAGGACGAGCAGTACTTC.

V usage is TRBV5-1 and J usage is TRBJ2-1; D gene uncertain. Germline V gene data show CDR1 as SGHRS and CDR2 as YFSETQ. The CDR3 covers 13 residues. V was shortened by 4 bases and J by 3 bases, with 8 bases between the two germline ends. The CDR3 sequence: CASSLPGYNEQFF. As DNA, the CDR3 is TGCGCCAGCAGCCTCCCGGGCTACAATGAGCAGTTCTTC.

V usage is TRBV11-1 and J usage is TRBJ2-1; 8 nucleotides agree with TRBD1. V was pared by 5 bases and J by 7 bases, with 16 bases of the junction left unmatched. This CDR3 region has 17 residues. CDR1 SGHAT and CDR2 FQDESV come from the germline V gene (reference sequence). DNA for the CDR3: TGTGCCAGCAGCCCGCGACAGGGGATGGCTAGCGCAAATGAGCAGTTCTTC. Amino acids: CASSPRQGMASANEQFF.

This clone was observed a few times. The chain is built from TRBV14 and TRBJ2-5; 8 nucleotides line up with TRBD1. The CDR3 has 15 residues. Germline CDR1 SGHDN, CDR2 FVKESK. The V gene end was trimmed by 5 bases and the J gene end by 4 bases; junction bases not matched to a gene: 9. The CDR3 is CASSSDRGVGETQYF. As DNA, the CDR3 is TGTGCCAGCAGCAGTGACAGGGGAGTTGGAGAGACCCAGTACTTC.

The chain combines TRBV6-6 with TRBJ2-7; D is uncertain. Trimming cost V 3 bases and J 3 bases, with 6 bases left between them. There are 12 residues in the CDR3. Germline CDR1 MNHNY, CDR2 SVGAGI (reference sequence). CDR3 loop: CASSYLNYEQYF. The CDR3 region has the DNA TGTGCCAGCAGTTATCTGAACTACGAGCAGTACTTC.

This chain's CDR3 is CAWNGGYNTGELFF. The CDR3, as DNA: TGTGCCTGGAATGGGGGGTATAACACCGGGGAGCTGTTTTTT. The chain combines TRBV30 with TRBJ2-2, with TRBD2 as a possible D gene (6 bases). Germline-derived CDR1 and CDR2 are GTSNPN and SVGIG (reference sequence). V was shortened by 4 bases and J by 2 bases, with 11 bases between the two germline ends. The length of the CDR3 is 14 residues.

This clone was picked up a small number of times. The chain carries TRBV30 and TRBJ2-7; D remains unclear. The CDR3 runs 13 residues. The germline CDR1 and CDR2 sequences are GTSNPN and SVGIG (reference sequence). The ends were cut back, 1 base at V and 1 base at J, with 8 bases in the middle. CDR3 nucleotide sequence: TGTGCCTGGAGTGGTAGGTATTCCTACGAGCAGTACTTC. It yields the protein CAWSGRYSYEQYF.

The chain couples TRBV30 to TRBJ2-6; the D is unclear. The CDR3 consists of 17 residues. CDR1 is GTSNPN, CDR2 SVGIG, per germline (reference sequence). V dropped 0 bases and J dropped 0 bases, with 12 bases sitting between them. In DNA, the CDR3 is TGTGCCTGGAGTGTACAAAGTGTCTTCTCTGGGGCCAACGTCCTGACTTTC. Protein product: CAWSVQSVFSGANVLTF.

The chain has TRBV19 and TRBJ2-7; 9 bases align to TRBD1. CDR3 length equals 15 residues. The germline CDR1 and CDR2 sequences are LNHDA and SQIVND (reference sequence). The J segment lost 5 bases and the V segment lost 3 bases, leaving 8 bases of the junction unmatched. CDR3 loop: CASSIGGQGKDEQYF. The CDR3, as DNA: TGTGCCAGTAGTATCGGGGGACAGGGTAAGGACGAGCAGTACTTC.

The rearrangement joins TRBV30 to TRBJ1-5, with D possibly matching TRBD1 (5 bases). The V end lost 2 bases, the J end lost 4 bases, and 9 bases lay between the germline ends. The germline gives CDR1 GTSNPN, CDR2 SVGIG (reference sequence). This CDR3 has 13 residues. CDR3 sequence: CAWSLRGNQPQHF. The CDR3 DNA reads TGTGCCTGGAGTCTAAGGGGAAATCAGCCCCAGCATTTT.

This clone was found a few times. The V gene is TRBV5-1, the J gene TRBJ2-3, with D tentatively TRBD2 (6 bases). Germline loops: CDR1 SGHRS, CDR2 YFSETQ. Deletions cut 4 bases from V and 2 bases from J, with 11 bases between. The CDR3 loop spans 14 amino acids. The CDR3 reads CASSRRTTTDTQYF. The CDR3 bases are TGCGCCAGCAGCAGGCGGACTACCACAGATACGCAGTATTTT. Using reference TRBV5-1 and TRBJ2-3 for the parts outside the CDR3, the full variable domain is KAGVTQTPRYLIKTRGQQVTLSCSPISGHRSVSWYQQTPGQGLQFLFEYFSETQRNKGNFPGRFSGRQFSNSRSEMNVSTLELGDSALYLCASSRRTTTDTQYFGPGTRLTVL.

CDR3 region: CAWITGSSKYF. CDR3 sequence (DNA): TGTGCCTGGATCACCGGTTCCTCTAAGTACTTC. The V call is TRBV30, the J call TRBJ2-7; D is unclear. CDR3 length equals 11 residues. CDR1 and CDR2 from the germline V gene are GTSNPN and SVGIG (reference sequence). The ends were cut back, 4 bases at V and 11 bases at J, with 15 bases in the middle.

The V and J genes are TRBV2 and TRBJ2-7; 8 bases are shared with TRBD1. CDR1 is SNHLY, CDR2 FYNNEI, per germline. The ends lost 7 bases at V and 3 bases at J; junction bases unmatched: 8. The CDR3 is 14 residues long. CDR3 DNA sequence: TGTGCCAGCAACCTGGACAGGGTCAACTACGAGCAGTACTTC. Its protein product is CASNLDRVNYEQYF.

This clone was detected once. The gene calls are TRBV2 and TRBJ2-1; 8 bases align to TRBD2. With V trimmed by 3 bases and J by 3 bases, 4 bases remained unmatched. This CDR3 has 15 residues. From germline, CDR1 is SNHLY and CDR2 FYNNEI. CDR3 sequence reads: CASSEIAGRYNEQFF. CDR3 nucleotide sequence: TGTGCCAGCAGTGAGATAGCGGGGCGCTACAATGAGCAGTTCTTC.